The rows below give T cell receptor beta chains drawn from one sample of a study of T cell repertoires in cytomegalovirus infection. For these receptors, no antigen is known. TCRdb re-derived calls from the reads in MiXCR, one entry per CDR3 protein. The data show 310,000 or so distinct CDR3 sequences, 20% to 30% seen once. Sequenced here: cultured PBMCs, sampled from culture after CMV antigen stimulation. All receptors come from a human donor in good health (CMV status not recorded). Some clones in this sample may be carry-over from other donors' samples. CDR3s include the opening cysteine and the closing phenylalanine or tryptophan. Each record gives: V gene, clone size, CDR3 protein. For some rows the clone size is stated as once, few or many, or as a class when expanded; others skip it.

>TRBV4-2|NA
CASSQDQQTGTLVHIQYF
>TRBV24-1|few
CATRSGLAGIGEQFF
>TRBV19|NA
CASKGGLVLTGELFF
>TRBV7-3|NA
CASSTNSLAGATGELFF
>TRBV2|many
CASGGLAGYNEQFF
>TRBV6-6|many
CASTPGTGFRGSSTDTQYF
>TRBV12-3/TRBV12-4|NA
CASRIQETQYF
>TRBV5-4|few
CASSEFGTGSGNTIYF
>TRBV19|NA
CASSGEPGHLTGNTIYF
>TRBV12-3/TRBV12-4|few
CASSLTARGNTEAFF
>TRBV6-5|NA
CASSYSSGLAGDNEQFF
>TRBV14|NA
CASSAQPFYGYTF
>TRBV4-1|NA
CASSRGTTGSYEQYF
>TRBV7-2|few
CASGLRYNEQFF
>TRBV20-1|many
CSAFGGIGKNIQYF
>TRBV6-2/TRBV6-3|few
CASSYWGGKNTGELFF
>TRBV7-2|few
CASSQQVNTEAFF
>TRBV10-2|many
CASSDRTVSSYNSPLHF
>TRBV6-5|NA
CASRMTGVTEAFF
>TRBV7-2|many
CASSPDSEETQYF
>TRBV2|few
CASSGGPGPEAFF
>TRBV20-1|NA
CSARHPPPRASGAETQYF
>TRBV27|NA
CASSSRTGRRYSNQPQHF
>TRBV4-3|NA
CASSQDQGSNTGELFF
>TRBV27|once
CASSTQIVSDTQYF
>TRBV10-3|few
CAISELGSRLNTEAFF
>TRBV18|many
CASSPQRQELAGGSTYF
>TRBV6-5|many
CASRDARLSTDTQYF
>TRBV20-1|few
CSAVKTYYEQYF
>TRBV7-2|many
CASSLGWGPGTDTQYF
>TRBV12-3/TRBV12-4|NA
CASSDWAVTTDTQYF
>TRBV4-1|NA
CASSQAPQGAGQPQHF
>TRBV20-1|many
CSATATSGRAWNEQFF
>TRBV19|once
CASSIDGGGGNQPQHF
>TRBV7-2|many
CASSPPWGSNQPQHF
>TRBV10-3|NA
CAISESAGPFSGNTIYF
>TRBV4-3|many
CASSQGFREGNYGYTF
>TRBV6-1|few
CATTSKGSSRTQYF
>TRBV6-1|few
CASSPLGGPEAFF
>TRBV7-8|many
CASSLGSATNTGELFF
>TRBV20-1|NA
CSASGARPSTDTQYF
>TRBV11-3|NA
CASSLNQGGTEAFF
>TRBV29-1|NA
CSVEEVDRGQAFF
>TRBV6-1|many
CASRSKTGDNEQFF
>TRBV7-2|many
CASSLGLASNEQFF
>TRBV6-6|few
CASSYSYQHEQYF
>TRBV6-5|NA
CASSLLISHNEQFF
>TRBV11-2|once
CASSLARQGNTEAFF
>TRBV7-2|many
CASTPEGRASGNTIYF
>TRBV19|few
CASSLDRLDDGYTF
>TRBV10-3|NA
CAISEGLGQPQHF